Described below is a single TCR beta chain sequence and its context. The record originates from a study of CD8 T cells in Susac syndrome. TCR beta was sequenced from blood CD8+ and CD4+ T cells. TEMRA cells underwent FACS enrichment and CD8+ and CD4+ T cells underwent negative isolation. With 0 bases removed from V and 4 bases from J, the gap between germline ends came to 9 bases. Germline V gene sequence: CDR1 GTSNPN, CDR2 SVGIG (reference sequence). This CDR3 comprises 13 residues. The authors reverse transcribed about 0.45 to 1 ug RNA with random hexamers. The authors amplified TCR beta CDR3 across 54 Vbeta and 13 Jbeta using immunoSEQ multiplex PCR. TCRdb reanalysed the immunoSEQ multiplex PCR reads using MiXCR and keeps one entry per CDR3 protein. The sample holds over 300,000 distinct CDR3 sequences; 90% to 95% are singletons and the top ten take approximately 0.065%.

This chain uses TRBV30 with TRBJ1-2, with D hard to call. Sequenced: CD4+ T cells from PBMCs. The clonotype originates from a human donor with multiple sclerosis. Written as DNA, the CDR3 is TGTGCCTGGAGTGTAACCGAACTCTATGGCTACACCTTC. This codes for CAWSVTELYGYTF.